The T cell receptor (beta chain) described here comes from a study of PD-L1 blockade in urothelial cancer. About the study: It was at some point between 2013 and 2014 that patients started atezolizumab at 1,200 mg intravenously every 3 weeks.

This clone was counted a single time. Its specificity is unknown. Germline assignment: CDR1 LNHNV and CDR2 YYDKDF (reference sequence). This CDR3 is 15 amino acids long. The V and J ends lost 1 base and 5 bases respectively, with 15 bases between them. Whole-study results and caveats: Prediction of better survival came from below-median pretreatment blood TCR clonality.

Sequencing was performed with immunoSEQ multiplex PCR; in TCRdb, only in-frame clones are kept and a portion is missing. The data hold about 72,000 clones, with around 84% observed a single time. The origin of this receptor is a man between 65 and 85 years old with urothelial cancer. This chain connects TRBV15 to TRBJ2-7, with D possibly being TRBD2 (6 bases). The source was PBMCs, collected around atezolizumab (anti-PD-L1) treatment. In DNA, the CDR3 is TGTGCCACCAGCAGAGCCGGGGGAGGAGGGCACGAGCAGTACTTC. Its translation: CATSRAGGGGHEQYF.